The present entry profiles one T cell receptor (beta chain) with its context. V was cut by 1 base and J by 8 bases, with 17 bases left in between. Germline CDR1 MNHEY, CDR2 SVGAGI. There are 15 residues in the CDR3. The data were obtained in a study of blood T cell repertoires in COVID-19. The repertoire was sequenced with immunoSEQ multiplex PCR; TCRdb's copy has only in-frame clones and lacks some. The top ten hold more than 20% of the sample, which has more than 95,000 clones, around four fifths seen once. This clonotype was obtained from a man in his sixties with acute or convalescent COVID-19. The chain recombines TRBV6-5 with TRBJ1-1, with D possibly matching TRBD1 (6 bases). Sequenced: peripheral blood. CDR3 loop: CASSYYTGILVEAFF. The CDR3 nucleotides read TGTGCCAGCAGTTACTACACAGGGATACTGGTCGAAGCTTTCTTT.